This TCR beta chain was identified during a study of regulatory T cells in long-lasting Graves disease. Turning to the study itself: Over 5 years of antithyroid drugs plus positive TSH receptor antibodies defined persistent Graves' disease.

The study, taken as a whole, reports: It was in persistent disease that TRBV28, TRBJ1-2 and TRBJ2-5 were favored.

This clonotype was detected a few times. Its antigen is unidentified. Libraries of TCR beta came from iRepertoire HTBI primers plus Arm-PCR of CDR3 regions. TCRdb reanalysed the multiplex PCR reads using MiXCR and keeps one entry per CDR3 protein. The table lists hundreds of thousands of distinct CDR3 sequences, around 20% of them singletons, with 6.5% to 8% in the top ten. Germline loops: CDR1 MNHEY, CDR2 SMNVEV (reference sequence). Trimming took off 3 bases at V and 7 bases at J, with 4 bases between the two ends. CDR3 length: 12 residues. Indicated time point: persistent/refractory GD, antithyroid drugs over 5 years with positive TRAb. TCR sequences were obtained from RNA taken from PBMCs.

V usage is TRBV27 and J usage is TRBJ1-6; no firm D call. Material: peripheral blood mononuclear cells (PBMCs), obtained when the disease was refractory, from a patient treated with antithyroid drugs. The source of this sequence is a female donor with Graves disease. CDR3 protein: CASSFSNSPLHF. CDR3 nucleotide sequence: TGTGCCAGCAGTTTCTCCAATTCACCCCTCCACTTT.